One sample yielded the 11 T cell receptor beta chains listed below, sequenced in a study of cytomegalovirus exposure and HLA in healthy donors (dated by TCRdb to about 2017). Libraries were built with the immunoSEQ multiplex PCR assay. A mixture of 60 forward primers for TCR Vbeta segments and 13 reverse primers for TCR Jbeta segments was used in the multiplex PCR. TCRdb's version of the immuneACCESS table is confined to in-frame rearrangements and falls short of the full clone set. An unresolved V gene accounts for under half of the shortfall where checked; the remainder is of unknown origin. The sample table records tens of thousands of clones; roughly four fifths of these occur just once. The top ten clonotypes cover 1.5% to 2% of the sample. Sample: PBMCs. All receptors derive from a man between 18 and 35 years old in good health and CMV-seronegative.

The chain carries TRBV9 and TRBJ1-2, with D possibly being TRBD1 (5 bases). The CDR3 runs to 12 residues. Germline V CDR1 and CDR2: SGDLS, YYNGEE. V was clipped by 4 bases and J by 8 bases, with 12 bases between them. The CDR3, as DNA: TGTGCCAGCAGCTCTCTGACAGACGGCTACACCTTC. It specifies CASSSLTDGYTF.

DNA for the CDR3: TGTGCCAGCTCCCTTAACAATGAGCAGTTCTTC. It specifies CASSLNNEQFF. This chain joins TRBV18 and TRBJ2-1; no clear D. Trimming removed 6 bases from V and 5 bases from J, with 5 bases in between. Germline V gene data show CDR1 as KGHSH and CDR2 as LQKENI. CDR3 length equals 11 residues. Using reference TRBV18 and TRBJ2-1 for the parts outside the CDR3, the full variable domain is NAGVMQNPRHLVRRRGQEARLRCSPMKGHSHVYWYRQLPEEGLKFMVYLQKENIIDESGMPKERFSAEFPKEGPSILRIQQVVRGDSAAYFCASSLNNEQFFGPGTRLTVL.

DNA for the CDR3: TGTGCCACCAGCAGAGACACTCCAGGGATAGGTGTGGATACGCAGTATTTT. Amino acid sequence: CATSRDTPGIGVDTQYF. The chain couples TRBV15 to TRBJ2-3, with D perhaps TRBD1 (5 bases). In germline, CDR1 is LNHNV, CDR2 YYDKDF (reference sequence). CDR3 length: 17 residues. Trimming pared 0 bases from V and 6 bases from J, leaving 19 bases between.

This chain's CDR3 is CSVSSGQGMAYEQYF. CDR3 nucleotides: TGCAGCGTTTCGTCTGGACAGGGGATGGCGTACGAGCAGTACTTC. The chain is built from TRBV29-1 and TRBJ2-7; 9 bases map to TRBD1. The V gene's germline CDR1 is SQVTM and CDR2 ANQGSEA. This CDR3 region has 15 residues. Trimming took 5 bases from V and 4 from J; bases not matched to a gene: 12.

The V call is TRBV28, the J call TRBJ1-1; possible D gene TRBD1, 5 bases. The CDR3 sequence is 11 residues long. CDR1 and CDR2 from the germline V gene are MDHEN and SYDVKM. The V end was cut by 9 bases, the J end by 4 bases, with 9 bases between. DNA of the CDR3: TGTGCCAGTCAGGGTGGCACTGAAGCTTTCTTT. This codes for CASQGGTEAFF. Full variable domain (remainder filled in from reference TRBV28 and TRBJ1-1): DVKVTQSSRYLVKRTGEKVFLECVQDMDHENMFWYRQDPGLGLRLIYFSYDVKMKEKGDIPEGYSVSREKKERFSLILESASTNQTSMYLCASQGGTEAFFGQGTRLTVV.

The gene calls are TRBV6-5 and TRBJ1-1; D might be TRBD1 (5 bases). V was trimmed by 2 bases and J by 5 bases, leaving 15 bases between them. Germline CDR1 MNHEY, CDR2 SVGAGI. The CDR3 consists of 15 residues. This chain's CDR3 is CASSYVWGRETEAFF. The CDR3 nucleotides read TGTGCCAGCAGTTACGTCTGGGGGAGGGAGACTGAAGCTTTCTTT.

The rearrangement uses TRBV5-1 and TRBJ2-5; the match to TRBD2 covers 16 bases. The CDR3 has 17 amino acids. The ends lost 4 bases at V and 2 bases at J; junction bases unmatched: 5. The germline gives CDR1 SGHRS, CDR2 YFSETQ. For the CDR3, the DNA is TGCGCCAGCAGCCTGGGACTAGCGGGGGGGGATCAAGAGACCCAGTACTTC. Translated: CASSLGLAGGDQETQYF.

V gene TRBV19 combines with J gene TRBJ2-7; TRBD1 aligns across 9 bases. V lost 6 bases and J lost 4; bases outside the gene matches: 10. Germline V lookup: CDR1 LNHDA, CDR2 SQIVND (reference sequence). The CDR3 contains 15 residues. The CDR3 sequence: CASSPGDRDHYEQYF. CDR3 nucleotide sequence: TGTGCCAGTAGCCCCGGGGACAGGGACCATTACGAGCAGTACTTC.

Note on this clone: A read error may produce the germline difference seen at one junction end. This rearrangement joins TRBV29-1 to TRBJ1-1; 7 bases line up with TRBD1. The CDR3 consists of 17 residues. CDR1 SQVTM and CDR2 ANQGSEA come from the germline V gene. CDR3 sequence reads: CIVEPVYRGQRGTEAFF. Here the CDR3 DNA reads TGCATCGTTGAGCCTGTTTACAGGGGCCAACGGGGCACTGAAGCTTTCTTT.

The chain has TRBV6-5 and TRBJ2-5, with D possibly matching TRBD1 (5 bases). The end of the DNA aligns better with TRBJ2-7, so the J call may be wrong. The CDR3 is 14 amino acids. Germline CDR1 is MNHEY and CDR2 is SVGAGI. Here the CDR3 DNA reads TGTGCCAGCACCCCGACAGTCCTCTCCTACGAGCAGTACTTC. It codes for CASTPTVLSYEQYF.

This sequence joins TRBV19 and TRBJ1-2; unclear D gene. The CDR3 spans 14 residues. The V gene lost 4 bases and the J gene lost 4 bases, with 13 bases spanning the gap. Germline CDR1 and CDR2: LNHDA and SQIVND (reference sequence). CDR3 amino acids: CASSKEAPIYGYTF. CDR3 coding DNA: TGTGCCAGTAGTAAGGAGGCTCCAATCTATGGCTACACCTTC.